This TCR beta chain was profiled in a study of PD-L1 blockade in urothelial cancer. Measured with immunoSEQ multiplex PCR; TCRdb has only the in-frame clones, and not every one. The sample holds roughly 45,000 clones, 88% seen once. The V segment lost 4 bases and the J segment 5 bases; nucleotides outside the gene matches: 8. The CDR3 has 15 residues. Germline CDR1 and CDR2: MDHEN and SYDVKM. This chain joins TRBV28 and TRBJ2-1; 7 bases align to TRBD1. This TCR was recovered from an older woman with urothelial cancer. The specimen comprised PBMCs, sampled around atezolizumab (anti-PD-L1) treatment. CDR3 residues: CASSYRQGRNNEQFF. The CDR3 region has the DNA TGTGCCAGCAGTTATCGACAGGGTAGGAACAATGAGCAGTTCTTC.